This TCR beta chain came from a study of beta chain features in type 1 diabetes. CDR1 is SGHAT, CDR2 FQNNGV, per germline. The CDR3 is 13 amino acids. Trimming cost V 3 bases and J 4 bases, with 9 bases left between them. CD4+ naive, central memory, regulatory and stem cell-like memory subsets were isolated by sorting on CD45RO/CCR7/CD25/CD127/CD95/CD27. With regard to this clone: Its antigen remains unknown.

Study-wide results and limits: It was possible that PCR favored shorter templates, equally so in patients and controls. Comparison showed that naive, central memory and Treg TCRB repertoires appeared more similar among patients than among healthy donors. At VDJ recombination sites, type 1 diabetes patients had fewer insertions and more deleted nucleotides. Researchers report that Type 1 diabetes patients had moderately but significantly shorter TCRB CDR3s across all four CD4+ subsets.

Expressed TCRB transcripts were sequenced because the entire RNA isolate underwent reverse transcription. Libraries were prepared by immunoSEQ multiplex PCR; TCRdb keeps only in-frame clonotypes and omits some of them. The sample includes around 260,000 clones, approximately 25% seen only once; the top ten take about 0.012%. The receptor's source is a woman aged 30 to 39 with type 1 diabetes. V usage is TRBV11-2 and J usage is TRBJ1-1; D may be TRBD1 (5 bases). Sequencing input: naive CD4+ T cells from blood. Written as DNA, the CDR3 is TGTGCCAGCAGCTTGCAGGGTGTCACTGAAGCTTTCTTT. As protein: CASSLQGVTEAFF.